This TCR beta chain was documented in a study of shared T cell receptors in the human thymus. This CDR3 has 15 residues. With 4 bases clipped from V and 0 bases from J, the junction kept 5 bases outside the gene matches. Germline CDR1 is SGHRS and CDR2 is YFSETQ. TCRdb's copy holds only in-frame clones and misses some; the assay was immunoSEQ multiplex PCR. This sample has roughly 660,000 clones, with approximately 90% found just once. This sample also belongs to another study, concerning human thymus T cells. That investigation notes: Corrective surgery for congenital heart defects was being performed on the healthy Finnish infants who were the donors. Thymus pieces cut out during corrective heart surgery were the tissue that was used. The authors found apparently biased V and J gene usage in thymic and blood repertoires.

The specimen was thymocytes. The chain has TRBV5-1 and TRBJ2-7; the match to TRBD1 covers 9 bases. This sequence was found in a boy under three years old with a congenital heart defect. CDR3 region: CASSPVGQGSYEQYF. CDR3 nucleotides: TGCGCCAGCAGCCCGGTGGGACAGGGCTCCTACGAGCAGTACTTC.